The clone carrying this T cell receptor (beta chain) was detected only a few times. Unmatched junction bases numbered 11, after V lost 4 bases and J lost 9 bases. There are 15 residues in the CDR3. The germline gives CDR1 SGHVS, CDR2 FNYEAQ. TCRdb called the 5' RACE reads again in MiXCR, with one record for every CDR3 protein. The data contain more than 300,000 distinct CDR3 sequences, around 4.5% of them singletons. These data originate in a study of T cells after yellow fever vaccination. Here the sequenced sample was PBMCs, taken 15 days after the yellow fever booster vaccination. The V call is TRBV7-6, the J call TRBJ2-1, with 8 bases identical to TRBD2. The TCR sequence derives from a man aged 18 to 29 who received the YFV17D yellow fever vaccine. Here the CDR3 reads CASSSGASGLFEQFF. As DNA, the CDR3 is TGTGCCAGCAGCTCCGGGGCTAGCGGGCTATTTGAGCAGTTCTTC. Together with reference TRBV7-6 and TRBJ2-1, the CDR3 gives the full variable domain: GAGVSQSPRYKVTKRGQDVALRCDPISGHVSLYWYRQALGQGPEFLTYFNYEAQQDKSGLPNDRFSAERPEGSISTLTIQRTEQRDSAMYRCASSSGASGLFEQFFGPGTRLTVL.